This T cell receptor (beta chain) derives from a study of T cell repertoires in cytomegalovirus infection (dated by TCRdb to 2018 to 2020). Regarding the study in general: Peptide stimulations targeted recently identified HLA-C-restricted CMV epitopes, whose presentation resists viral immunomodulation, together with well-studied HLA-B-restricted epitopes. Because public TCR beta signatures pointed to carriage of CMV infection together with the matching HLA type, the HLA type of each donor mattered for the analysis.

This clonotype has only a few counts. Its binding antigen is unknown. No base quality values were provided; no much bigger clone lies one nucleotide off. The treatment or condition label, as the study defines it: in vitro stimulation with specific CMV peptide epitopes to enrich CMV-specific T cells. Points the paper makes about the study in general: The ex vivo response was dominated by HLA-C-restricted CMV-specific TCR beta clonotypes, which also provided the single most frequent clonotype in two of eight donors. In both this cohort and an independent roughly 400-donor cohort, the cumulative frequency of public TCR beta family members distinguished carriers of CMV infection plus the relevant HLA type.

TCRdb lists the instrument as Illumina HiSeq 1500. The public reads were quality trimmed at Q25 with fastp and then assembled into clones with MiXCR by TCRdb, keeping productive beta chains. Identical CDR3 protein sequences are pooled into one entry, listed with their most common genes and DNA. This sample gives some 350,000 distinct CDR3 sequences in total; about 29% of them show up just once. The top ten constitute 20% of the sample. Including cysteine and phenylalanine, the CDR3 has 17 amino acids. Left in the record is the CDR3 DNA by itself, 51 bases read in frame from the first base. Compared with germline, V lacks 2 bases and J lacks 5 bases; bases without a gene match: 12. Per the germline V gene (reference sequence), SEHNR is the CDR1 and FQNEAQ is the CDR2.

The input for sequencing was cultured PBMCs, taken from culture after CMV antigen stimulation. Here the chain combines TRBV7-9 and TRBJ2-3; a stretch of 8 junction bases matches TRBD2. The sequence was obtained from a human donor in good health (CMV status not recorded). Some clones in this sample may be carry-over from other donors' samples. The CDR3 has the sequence CASSLIVGSSGQDTQYF. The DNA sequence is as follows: TGTGCCAGCAGCTTAATAGTAGGTTCTAGCGGGCAAGATACGCAGTATTTT.